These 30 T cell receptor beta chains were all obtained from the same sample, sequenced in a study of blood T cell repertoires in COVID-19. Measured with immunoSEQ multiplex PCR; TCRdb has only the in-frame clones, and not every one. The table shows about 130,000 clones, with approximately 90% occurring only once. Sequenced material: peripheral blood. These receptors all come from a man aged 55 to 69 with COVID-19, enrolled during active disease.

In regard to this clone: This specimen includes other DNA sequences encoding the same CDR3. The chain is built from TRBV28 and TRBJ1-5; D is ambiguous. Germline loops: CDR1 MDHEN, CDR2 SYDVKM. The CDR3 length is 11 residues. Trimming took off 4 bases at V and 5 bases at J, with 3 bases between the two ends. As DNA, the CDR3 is TGTGCCAGCAGTTCTTATCAGCCCCAGCATTTT. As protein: CASSSYQPQHF.

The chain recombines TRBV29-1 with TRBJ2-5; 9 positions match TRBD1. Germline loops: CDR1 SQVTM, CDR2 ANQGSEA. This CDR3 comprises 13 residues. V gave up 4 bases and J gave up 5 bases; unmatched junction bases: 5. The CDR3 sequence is CSVVQGAGETQYF. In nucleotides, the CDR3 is TGCAGCGTTGTACAGGGGGCGGGGGAGACCCAGTACTTC.

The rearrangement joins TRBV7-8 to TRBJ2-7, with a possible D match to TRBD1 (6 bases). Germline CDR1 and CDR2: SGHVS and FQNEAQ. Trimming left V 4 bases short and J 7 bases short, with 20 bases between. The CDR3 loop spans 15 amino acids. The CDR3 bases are TGTGCCAGCAGCTGGGGACAACTTGTTGTGGGGGAGCAGTACTTC. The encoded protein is CASSWGQLVVGEQYF.

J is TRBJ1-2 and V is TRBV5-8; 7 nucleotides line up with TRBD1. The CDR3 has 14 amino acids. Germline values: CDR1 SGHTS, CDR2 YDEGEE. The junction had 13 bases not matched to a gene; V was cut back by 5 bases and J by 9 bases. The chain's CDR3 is CASSLLGTVVSYTF. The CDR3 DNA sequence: TGTGCCAGCAGTCTACTCGGGACAGTTGTTAGCTACACCTTC.

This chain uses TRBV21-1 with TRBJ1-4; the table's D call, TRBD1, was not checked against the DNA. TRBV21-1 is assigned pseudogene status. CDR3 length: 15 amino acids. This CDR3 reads CASTLVNSPNEKLFF. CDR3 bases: TGTGCCAGCACCCTGGTGAACAGCCCTAATGAAAAACTGTTTTTT.

The CDR3 nucleotides read TGTGCCAGCCGCCGGGAGCTCTCCTACAATGAGCAGTTCTTC. Translating gives CASRRELSYNEQFF. This chain connects TRBV5-8 to TRBJ2-1; a possible D gene is TRBD2 (6 bases). The CDR3 length is 14 residues. CDR1 is SGHTS, CDR2 YDEGEE, per germline. Between the trimmed V and J ends, which lost 7 bases and 0 bases, there was a span of 11 bases.

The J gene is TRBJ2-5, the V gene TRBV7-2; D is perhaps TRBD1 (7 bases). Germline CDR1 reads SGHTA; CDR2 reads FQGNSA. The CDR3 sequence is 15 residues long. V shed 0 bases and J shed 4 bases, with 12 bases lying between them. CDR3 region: CASSLAGGQIETQYF. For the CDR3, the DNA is TGTGCCAGCAGCTTAGCGGGGGGACAGATAGAGACCCAGTACTTC. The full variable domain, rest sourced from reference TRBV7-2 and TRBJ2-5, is GAGVSQSPSNKVTEKGKDVELRCDPISGHTALYWYRQSLGQGLEFLIYFQGNSAPDKSGLPSDRFSAERTGGSVSTLTIQRTQQEDSAVYLCASSLAGGQIETQYFGPGTRLLVL.

The CDR3 here is CASSPQGGGNQPQHF. Written as DNA, the CDR3 is TGTGCCAGCAGCCCGCAAGGAGGCGGCAATCAGCCCCAGCATTTT. This chain uses TRBV4-2 with TRBJ1-5; D is unclear. The CDR3 consists of 15 residues. CDR1 is LGHNA and CDR2 is YNFKEQ in the germline V gene. V shed 4 bases and J shed 2 bases, with 12 bases lying between them.

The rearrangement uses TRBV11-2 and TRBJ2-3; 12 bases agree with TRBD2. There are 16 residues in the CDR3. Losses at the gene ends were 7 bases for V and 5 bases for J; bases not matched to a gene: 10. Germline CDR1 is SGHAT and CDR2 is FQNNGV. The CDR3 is CASTVTSGGRVDTQYF. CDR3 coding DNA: TGTGCCAGCACCGTCACTAGCGGGGGGCGTGTAGATACGCAGTATTTT.

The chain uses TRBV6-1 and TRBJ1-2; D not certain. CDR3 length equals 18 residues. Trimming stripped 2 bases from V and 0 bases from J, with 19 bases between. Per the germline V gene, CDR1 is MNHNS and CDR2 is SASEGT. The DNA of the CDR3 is TGTGCCAGCAGTGAAAGGTTGGTGAGGGCTGACACTAACTATGGCTACACCTTC. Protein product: CASSERLVRADTNYGYTF.

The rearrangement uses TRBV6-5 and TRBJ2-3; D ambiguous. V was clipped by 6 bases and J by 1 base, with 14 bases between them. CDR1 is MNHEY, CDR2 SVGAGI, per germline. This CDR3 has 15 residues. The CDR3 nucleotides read TGTGCCAGCAGCAGATCCGGCCGGGGCACAGATACGCAGTATTTT. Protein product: CASSRSGRGTDTQYF.

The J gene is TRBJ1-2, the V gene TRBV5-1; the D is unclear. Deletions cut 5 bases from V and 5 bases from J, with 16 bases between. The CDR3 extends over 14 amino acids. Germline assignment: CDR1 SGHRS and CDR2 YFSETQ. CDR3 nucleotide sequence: TGCGCCAGCAGTACCGAGGGAGTCTTGTATGGCTACACCTTC. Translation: CASSTEGVLYGYTF. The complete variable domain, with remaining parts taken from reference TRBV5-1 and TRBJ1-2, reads KAGVTQTPRYLIKTRGQQVTLSCSPISGHRSVSWYQQTPGQGLQFLFEYFSETQRNKGNFPGRFSGRQFSNSRSEMNVSTLELGDSALYLCASSTEGVLYGYTFGSGTRLTVV.

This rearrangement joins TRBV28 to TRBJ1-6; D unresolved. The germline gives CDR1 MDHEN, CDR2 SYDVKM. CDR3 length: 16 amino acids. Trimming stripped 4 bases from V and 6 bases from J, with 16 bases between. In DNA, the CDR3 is TGTGCCAGCAGTTCCCCAAGGCAGGACTTTAATTCACCCCTCCACTTT. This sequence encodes CASSSPRQDFNSPLHF.

The CDR3 sequence: CASSAVRYGYTF. The CDR3 bases are TGTGCCAGCAGTGCAGTTCGTTATGGCTACACCTTC. This sequence joins TRBV25-1 and TRBJ1-2; D call uncertain. Germline lookup yields CDR1 MGHDK and CDR2 SYGVNS. V gave up 4 bases and J gave up 5 bases, with 8 bases separating them. The CDR3 contains 12 residues.

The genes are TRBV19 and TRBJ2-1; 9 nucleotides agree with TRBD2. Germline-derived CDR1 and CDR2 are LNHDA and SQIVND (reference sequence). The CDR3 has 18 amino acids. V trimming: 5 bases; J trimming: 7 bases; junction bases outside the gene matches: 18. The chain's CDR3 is CASSSRRSERGALNEQFF. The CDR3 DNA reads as TGTGCCAGTAGTTCCCGCCGGTCGGAGCGGGGGGCCCTGAATGAGCAGTTCTTC.

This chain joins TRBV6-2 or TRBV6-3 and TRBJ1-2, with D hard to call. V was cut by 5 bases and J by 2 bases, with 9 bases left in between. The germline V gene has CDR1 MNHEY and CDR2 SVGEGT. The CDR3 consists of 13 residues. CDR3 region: CASSPPTNYGYTF. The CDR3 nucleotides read TGTGCCAGCAGTCCCCCGACAAACTATGGCTACACCTTC.

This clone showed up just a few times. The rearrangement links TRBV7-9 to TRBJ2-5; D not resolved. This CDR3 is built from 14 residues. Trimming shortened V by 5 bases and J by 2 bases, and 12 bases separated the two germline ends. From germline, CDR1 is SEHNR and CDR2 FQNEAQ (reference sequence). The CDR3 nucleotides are TGTGCCAGCAGCGCACCGGAGCTTCAAGAGACCCAGTACTTC. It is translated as CASSAPELQETQYF.

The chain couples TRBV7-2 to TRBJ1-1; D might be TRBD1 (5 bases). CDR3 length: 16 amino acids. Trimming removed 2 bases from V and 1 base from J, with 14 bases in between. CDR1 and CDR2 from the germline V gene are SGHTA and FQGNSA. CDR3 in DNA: TGTGCCAGCAGCTTACGACCCGGACACTCGAACACTGAAGCTTTCTTT. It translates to CASSLRPGHSNTEAFF.

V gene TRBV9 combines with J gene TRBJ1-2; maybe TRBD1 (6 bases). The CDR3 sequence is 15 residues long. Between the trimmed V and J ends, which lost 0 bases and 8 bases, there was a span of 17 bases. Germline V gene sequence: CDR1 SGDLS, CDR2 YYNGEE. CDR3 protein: CASSVATEDRWGYTF. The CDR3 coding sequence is TGTGCCAGCAGCGTAGCTACGGAGGACAGATGGGGCTACACCTTC.

The CDR3 here is CASSVSPRGDEKLFF. DNA for the CDR3: TGTGCCAGTAGTGTCTCCCCCCGGGGGGATGAAAAACTGTTTTTT. This chain joins TRBV19 and TRBJ1-4; tentatively, D is TRBD1 (5 bases). The CDR3 contains 15 residues. Trimming left V 5 bases short and J 6 bases short, with 16 bases between. Looked up from germline, CDR1 is LNHDA and CDR2 is SQIVND (reference sequence).

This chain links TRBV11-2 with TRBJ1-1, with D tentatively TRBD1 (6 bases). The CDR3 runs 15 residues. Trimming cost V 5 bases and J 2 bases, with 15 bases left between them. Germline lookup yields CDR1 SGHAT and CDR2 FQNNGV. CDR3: CASSMGHLRNTEAFF. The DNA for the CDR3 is TGTGCCAGCAGCATGGGACATTTACGAAACACTGAAGCTTTCTTT.

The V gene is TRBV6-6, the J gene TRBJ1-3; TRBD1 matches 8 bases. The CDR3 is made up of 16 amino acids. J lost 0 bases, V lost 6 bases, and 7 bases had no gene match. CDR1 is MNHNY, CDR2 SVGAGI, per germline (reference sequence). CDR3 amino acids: CASRGQGADSGNTIYF. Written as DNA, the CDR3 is TGTGCCAGCAGAGGACAGGGAGCGGACTCTGGAAACACCATATATTTT.

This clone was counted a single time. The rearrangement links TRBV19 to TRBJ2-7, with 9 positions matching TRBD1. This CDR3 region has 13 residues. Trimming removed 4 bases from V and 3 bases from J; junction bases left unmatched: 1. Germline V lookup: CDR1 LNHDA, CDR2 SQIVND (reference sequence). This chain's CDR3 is CASSKDRGYEQYF. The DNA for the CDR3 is TGTGCCAGTAGTAAGGACAGGGGCTACGAGCAGTACTTC.

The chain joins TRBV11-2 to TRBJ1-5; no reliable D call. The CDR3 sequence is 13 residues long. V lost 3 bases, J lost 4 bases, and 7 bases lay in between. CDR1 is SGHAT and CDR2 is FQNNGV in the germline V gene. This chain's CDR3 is CASSFRGNQPQHF. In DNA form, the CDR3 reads TGTGCCAGCAGCTTCCGGGGAAATCAGCCCCAGCATTTT.

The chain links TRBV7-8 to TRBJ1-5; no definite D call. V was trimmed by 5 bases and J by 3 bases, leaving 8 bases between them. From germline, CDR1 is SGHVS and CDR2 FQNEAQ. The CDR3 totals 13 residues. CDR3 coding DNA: TGTGCCAGCAGCCACGGTCCCAATCAGCCCCAGCATTTT. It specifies CASSHGPNQPQHF.

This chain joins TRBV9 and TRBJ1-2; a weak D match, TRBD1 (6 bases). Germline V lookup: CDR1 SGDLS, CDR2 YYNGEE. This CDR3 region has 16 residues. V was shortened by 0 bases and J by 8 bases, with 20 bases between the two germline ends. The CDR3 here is CASSVDGGALIRGYTF. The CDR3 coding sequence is TGTGCCAGCAGCGTAGACGGGGGGGCCCTTATTCGGGGCTACACCTTC.

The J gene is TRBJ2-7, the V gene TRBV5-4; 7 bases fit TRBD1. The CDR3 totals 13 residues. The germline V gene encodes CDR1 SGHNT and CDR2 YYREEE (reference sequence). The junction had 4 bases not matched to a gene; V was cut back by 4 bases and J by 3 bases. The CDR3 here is CASSKDRIYEQYF. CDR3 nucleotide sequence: TGTGCCAGCAGCAAGGACAGGATCTACGAGCAGTACTTC. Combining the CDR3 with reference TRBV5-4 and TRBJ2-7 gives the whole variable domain ETGVTQSPTHLIKTRGQQVTLRCSSQSGHNTVSWYQQALGQGPQFIFQYYREEENGRGNFPPRFSGLQFPNYSSELNVNALELDDSALYLCASSKDRIYEQYFGPGTRLTVT.

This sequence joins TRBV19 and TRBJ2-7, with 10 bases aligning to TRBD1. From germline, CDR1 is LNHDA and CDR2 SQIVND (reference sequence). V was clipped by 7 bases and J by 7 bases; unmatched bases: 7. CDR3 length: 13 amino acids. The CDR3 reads CASKVGDRGEQYF. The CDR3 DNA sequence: TGTGCCAGTAAGGTTGGGGACAGGGGTGAGCAGTACTTC.

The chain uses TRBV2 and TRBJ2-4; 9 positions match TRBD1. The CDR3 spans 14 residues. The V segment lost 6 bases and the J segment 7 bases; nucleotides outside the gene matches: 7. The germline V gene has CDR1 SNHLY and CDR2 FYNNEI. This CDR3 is CASRGTGRWNIQYF. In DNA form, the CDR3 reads TGTGCCAGCAGGGGGACAGGGAGATGGAACATTCAGTACTTC.

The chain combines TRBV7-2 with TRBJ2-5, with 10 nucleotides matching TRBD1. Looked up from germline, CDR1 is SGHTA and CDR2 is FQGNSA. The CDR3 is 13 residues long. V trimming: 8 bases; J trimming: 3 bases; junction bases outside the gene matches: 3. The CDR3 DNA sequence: TGTGCCAGCGGGACAGGGGTGAAAGAGACCCAGTACTTC. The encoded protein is CASGTGVKETQYF.